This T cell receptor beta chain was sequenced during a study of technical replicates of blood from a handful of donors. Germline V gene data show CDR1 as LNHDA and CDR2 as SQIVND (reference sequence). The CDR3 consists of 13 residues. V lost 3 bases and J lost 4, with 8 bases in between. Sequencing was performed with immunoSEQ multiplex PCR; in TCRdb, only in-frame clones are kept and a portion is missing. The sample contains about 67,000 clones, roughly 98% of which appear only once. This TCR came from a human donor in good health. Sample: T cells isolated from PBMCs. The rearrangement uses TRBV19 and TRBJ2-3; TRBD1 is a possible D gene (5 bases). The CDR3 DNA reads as TGTGCCAGTAGTATTAGGGGATCAGATACGCAGTATTTT. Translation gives CASSIRGSDTQYF.